Below, 16 T cell receptor beta chains from the same sample are listed, as sequenced in a study of Ad26.COV2.S vaccination and SARS-CoV-2 variants (dated by TCRdb to about 2021). The meaning of the sample's treatment or condition label: roughly 19 received Ad26.COV2.S at low or high dose, single or two shots; 5 received placebo; per-sample allocation not given. For vaccine and placebo recipients, the sequenced repertoires came from samples collected on day 63 after the first injection. Library creation used the immunoSEQ multiplex PCR assay. Entries here come from immuneACCESS through TCRdb and include only in-frame sequences with V and J called. Some clones fail to appear in such tables; in the studies checked, an unresolved V gene covers under half of the shortfall, and the cause of the remainder is unknown. This sample holds 300,000 to 400,000 clones; roughly 89% were observed only once. In total, the top ten clones hold roughly 5% of the sample.

The specimen was peripheral blood, collected in a trial of Ad26.COV2.S vaccine versus placebo. Source of these receptors: a person between 18 and 60 years old who received the Ad26.COV2.S COVID-19 vaccine or a placebo.

With regard to this clone: Within the sample, other DNA sequences also encode this same CDR3. The chain combines TRBV2 with TRBJ2-7, with 7 positions matching TRBD1. The CDR3 has 12 amino acids. CDR1 is SNHLY, CDR2 FYNNEI, per germline. V lost 2 bases, J lost 7 bases, and 2 bases stayed unmatched. The CDR3 reads CASSERGREQYF. The CDR3 bases are TGTGCCAGCAGTGAAAGGGGGCGGGAGCAGTACTTC.

This sequence joins TRBV6-2 or TRBV6-3 and TRBJ2-7; TRBD1 matches at 7 bases. The V gene end was trimmed by 4 bases and the J gene end by 2 bases; junction bases not matched to a gene: 5. This CDR3 is 14 amino acids long. Germline lookup yields CDR1 MNHEY and CDR2 SVGEGT. The DNA of the CDR3 is TGTGCCAGCAGTTTATACAGGGGAGCCTACGAGCAGTACTTC. It codes for CASSLYRGAYEQYF.

This clone showed up just once. The chain combines TRBV18 with TRBJ1-1; D is unclear. The CDR3 consists of 15 residues. V lost 1 base and J lost 1, with 10 bases in between. Looked up from germline, CDR1 is KGHSH and CDR2 is LQKENI. The chain's CDR3 is CASSPRAGENTEAFF. The CDR3 DNA follows: TGTGCCAGCTCACCACGGGCTGGAGAGAACACTGAAGCTTTCTTT.

About this clone itself: An end of the junction differs from the germline gene, which may be a read error. The chain links TRBV25-1 to TRBJ1-2, with 8 bases fitting TRBD1. Per the germline V gene, CDR1 is MGHDK and CDR2 is SYGVNS. The CDR3 loop spans 14 amino acids. The CDR3 nucleotides are TGTGCCAGCAGGAGACAGGGGTCTAAGTATGGCTACACCTTC. Protein: CASRRQGSKYGYTF.

This clone was observed a few times. V is TRBV4-3 and J is TRBJ2-2, with D possibly TRBD1 on 5 matching bases. Trimming took off 4 bases at V and 4 bases at J, with 16 bases between the two ends. The CDR3 covers 16 residues. CDR1 LGHNA and CDR2 YSLEER come from the germline V gene. This CDR3 reads CASSPTDITGTGELFF. DNA for the CDR3: TGCGCCAGCAGCCCAACGGACATAACTGGCACCGGGGAGCTGTTTTTT.

This chain connects TRBV12-5 to TRBJ1-1; 9 bases are shared with TRBD1. CDR1 is LGHNT and CDR2 is FRNRAP in the germline V gene. V trimming: 5 bases; J trimming: 0 bases; junction bases outside the gene matches: 10. The CDR3 is made up of 17 amino acids. CDR3 nucleotide sequence: TGTGCTAGTGGTAAGGACAGGGGATGGGGCATGAACACTGAAGCTTTCTTT. Protein product: CASGKDRGWGMNTEAFF.

The rearrangement uses TRBV3-1 (or the pseudogene TRBV3-2) and TRBJ1-1; 8 bases agree with TRBD1. Germline lookup yields CDR1 LGHDT and CDR2 YNNKEL (reference sequence). The CDR3 spans 14 residues. V dropped 8 bases and J dropped 0; count of bases not matched to a gene: 5. CDR3 DNA: TGTGCCAGCGGAGGGACAGGTTTGAACACTGAAGCTTTCTTT. Its translation is CASGGTGLNTEAFF.

J is TRBJ2-7 and V is TRBV3-1 (or the pseudogene TRBV3-2), with D uncertain. The CDR3 is 13 residues long. CDR1 LGHDT and CDR2 YNNKEL come from the germline V gene (reference sequence). The V and J ends lost 0 bases and 2 bases respectively, with 5 bases between them. CDR3 amino acids: CASSQDRPYEQYF. The CDR3 DNA is TGTGCCAGCAGCCAAGATCGCCCCTACGAGCAGTACTTC.

The table lists this clone with a few counts. V usage is TRBV24-1 and J usage is TRBJ2-7, with D unclear. V lost 1 base and J 1 base, leaving 10 bases between the germline ends. The CDR3 length is 15 residues. Germline CDR1 KGHDR, CDR2 SFDVKD. The CDR3, as DNA: TGTGCCACCAGTGATTTCCGTGACGGATCCTACGAGCAGTACTTC. It is translated as CATSDFRDGSYEQYF.

CDR3 region: CASSPGQSLATEAFF. In nucleotides, the CDR3 is TGTGCCAGCAGTCCCGGACAGAGCTTAGCCACTGAAGCTTTCTTT. The chain recombines TRBV28 with TRBJ1-1, with D possibly being TRBD1 (6 bases). This CDR3 contains 15 residues. In germline, CDR1 is MDHEN, CDR2 SYDVKM. The V end lost 5 bases, the J end lost 4 bases, and 17 bases lay between the germline ends.

The chain is built from TRBV5-6 and TRBJ2-3, with TRBD2 identical over 14 bases. CDR3 length equals 17 residues. The germline CDR1 and CDR2 sequences are SGHDT and YYEEEE. V shed 4 bases, J shed 6 bases, and the junction held 10 bases outside the gene matches. CDR3 sequence: CASSPSGTSGGGDTQYF. CDR3 coding DNA: TGTGCCAGCAGCCCATCCGGGACTAGCGGGGGAGGGGATACGCAGTATTTT.

The chain carries TRBV2 and TRBJ1-4, with 7 positions matching TRBD1. Per the germline V gene, CDR1 is SNHLY and CDR2 is FYNNEI. The CDR3 sequence is 14 residues long. Trimming took 6 bases from V and 8 from J; bases not matched to a gene: 9. CDR3 nucleotide sequence: TGTGCCAGCAGGGATGACAGGGAGTCCGAAAAACTGTTTTTT. Its translation: CASRDDRESEKLFF.

In this sample, this clone turned up once. V is TRBV4-3 and J is TRBJ2-2; 8 bases fit TRBD1. The CDR3 consists of 16 residues. Looked up from germline, CDR1 is LGHNA and CDR2 is YSLEER. J gave up 3 bases and V 1 base, and 4 bases lay outside the gene matches. This chain's CDR3 is CASSQAYRGYTGELFF. The CDR3 DNA reads as TGCGCCAGCAGCCAAGCCTACAGGGGGTACACCGGGGAGCTGTTTTTT.

The chain has TRBV5-1 and TRBJ2-5; 7 nucleotides match TRBD1. V lost 2 bases, J lost 5 bases, and 6 bases stayed unmatched. Germline CDR1 reads SGHRS; CDR2 reads YFSETQ. This CDR3 region has 14 residues. The CDR3 DNA sequence: TGCGCCAGCAGCTTAGGACAGGAGTGGGAGACCCAGTACTTC. Residues: CASSLGQEWETQYF.

Comment on this clone: This sample includes further DNA sequences coding for the same CDR3. The chain couples TRBV6-5 to TRBJ1-5; D not resolved. V lost 4 bases and J lost 1, with 8 bases in between. The CDR3 is 14 residues long. Germline assignment: CDR1 MNHEY and CDR2 SVGAGI. The CDR3 bases are TGTGCCAGCAGTTCGAGAGGGAGCAATCAGCCCCAGCATTTT. Translation: CASSSRGSNQPQHF.

This clone was seen a handful of times. The genes are TRBV19 and TRBJ1-3; D not resolved. The CDR3 extends over 15 amino acids. With 7 bases removed from V and 0 bases from J, the gap between germline ends came to 13 bases. Germline-derived CDR1 and CDR2 are LNHDA and SQIVND (reference sequence). The chain's CDR3 is CASKDPKGSGNTIYF. In DNA form, the CDR3 reads TGTGCCAGTAAGGACCCAAAGGGCTCTGGAAACACCATATATTTT.